The rows below give T cell receptor beta chains drawn from one sample of a study of metastatic and nonmetastatic thyroid tumors. With MiXCR, TCRdb called clones anew from the PCR reads. The sample has roughly 9,900 clones, under 30% seen once. The sequenced material came from tumor tissue. Every receptor here comes from a male donor with papillary thyroid cancer or a benign thyroid nodule (not recorded which). Some clones in this sample may be carry-over from other donors' samples. CDR3s include the opening cysteine and the closing phenylalanine or tryptophan. Fields, in order: D gene, J gene, CDR3 length, V gene, clone size, CDR3 DNA, CDR3 protein. A D gene is named only where the DNA matches it firmly. A clone size is listed for some rows: how often the clone was seen (once, few, many), or a class if it is expanded.

D: TRBD2; J: TRBJ2-1; length: 15; V: TRBV20-1; size: -; DNA: TGCAGTGCTAGTGTCGGGGGGAGCCCCTACAATGAGCAGTTCTTC; CDR3: CSASVGGSPYNEQFF
D: -; J: TRBJ1-2; length: 13; V: TRBV30; size: -; DNA: TGTGCCTGGAGTGTACTATGGGGTTATGGCTACACCTTC; CDR3: CAWSVLWGYGYTF
D: -; J: TRBJ1-1; length: 16; V: TRBV7-8; size: -; DNA: TGTGCCAGCAGCTTATGGGGGCTATATGGGGACACTGAAGCTTTCTTT; CDR3: CASSLWGLYGDTEAFF
D: -; J: TRBJ2-6; length: 14; V: TRBV5-1; size: -; DNA: TGCGCCAGCAGCTTGCGGTCTGGGGCCAACGTCCTGACTTTC; CDR3: CASSLRSGANVLTF
D: TRBD2; J: TRBJ2-2; length: 16; V: TRBV4-3; size: many; DNA: TGCGCCAGCAGCCAAGATCCAGCGGGAGAAGGGGGGGAGCTGTTTTTT; CDR3: CASSQDPAGEGGELFF
D: -; J: TRBJ2-3; length: 12; V: TRBV27; size: medium-sized; DNA: TGTGCCAGCAGCCGCCAGTCAGATACGCAGTATTTT; CDR3: CASSRQSDTQYF
D: -; J: TRBJ1-2; length: 14; V: TRBV25-1; size: few; DNA: TGTGCCAGCAGGCCCTTTGGAGGGAATTATGGCTACACCTTC; CDR3: CASRPFGGNYGYTF
D: -; J: TRBJ1-3; length: 13; V: TRBV11-2; size: medium-sized; DNA: TGTGCCAGCAGCCTGGGAGGGGGAAACACCATATATTTT; CDR3: CASSLGGGNTIYF
D: TRBD1; J: TRBJ1-2; length: 14; V: TRBV13; size: many; DNA: TGTGCCAGCCAAACAGGGGGCGCGGACTATGGCTACACCTTC; CDR3: CASQTGGADYGYTF
D: -; J: TRBJ2-3; length: 16; V: TRBV20-1; size: -; DNA: TGCAGTGCTAGAGGAGGGCAGGGGACTAGCACAGATACGCAGTATTTT; CDR3: CSARGGQGTSTDTQYF
D: -; J: TRBJ1-3; length: 15; V: TRBV7-3; size: -; DNA: TGTGCCAGCAGCTTAACGGGCGCGGGTGGAAACACCATATATTTT; CDR3: CASSLTGAGGNTIYF
D: -; J: TRBJ1-3; length: 15; V: TRBV19; size: large; DNA: TGTGCCAGTAGTACGGATGGATCGCCGGGAAACACCATATATTTT; CDR3: CASSTDGSPGNTIYF
D: -; J: TRBJ2-7; length: 16; V: TRBV20-1; size: -; DNA: TGCAGTGCTAGAGATATGATAACAGGGAAGAACTACGAGCAGTACTTC; CDR3: CSARDMITGKNYEQYF
D: -; J: TRBJ1-4; length: 14; V: TRBV30; size: -; DNA: TGTGCCTGGAGTGTTGGGTGGGAGGACGAAAAACTGTTTTTT; CDR3: CAWSVGWEDEKLFF